Listed here are 25 T cell receptor beta chains from one sample, sequenced in a study of cytomegalovirus exposure and HLA in healthy donors. Amplification used 60 Vbeta primers and 13 Jbeta primers. Method: immunoSEQ multiplex PCR; TCRdb's copy keeps in-frame clones and lacks some. The listing contains about 170,000 clones. The sample comprised PBMCs. The source is a woman younger than 30 in good health and CMV-seropositive.

This sequence joins TRBV13 and TRBJ2-5; no clear D. This CDR3 is 13 amino acids long. Trimming removed 5 bases at V and 0 bases at J, with 7 bases between. From germline, CDR1 is PRHDT and CDR2 FYEKMQ (reference sequence). The CDR3 DNA reads as TGTGCCAGCAGCGCAGACTACCAAGAGACCCAGTACTTC. Its protein product is CASSADYQETQYF.

The chain couples TRBV29-1 to TRBJ2-7; 10 positions agree with TRBD1. This CDR3 contains 12 residues. The junction had 5 bases not matched to a gene; V was cut back by 7 bases and J by 5 bases. CDR1 is SQVTM and CDR2 is ANQGSEA in the germline V gene. CDR3 amino acids: CSGGTGDDEQYF. The CDR3 nucleotides read TGCAGCGGGGGGACAGGGGACGACGAGCAGTACTTC.

The chain joins TRBV7-6 to TRBJ1-2; D is undetermined. The CDR3 contains 15 residues. Germline V CDR1 and CDR2: SGHVS, FNYEAQ. V lost 5 bases to trimming and J lost 4 bases, with 17 bases between them. CDR3 nucleotide sequence: TGTGCCAGCAGCCAGGAGGACCTTCCTGGCTATGGCTACACCTTC. Translating gives CASSQEDLPGYGYTF.

The rearrangement links TRBV4-2 to TRBJ1-1, with 7 bases fitting TRBD1. Germline V gene sequence: CDR1 LGHNA, CDR2 YNFKEQ. After removal of 1 base from V and 7 bases from J, the junction contained 6 bases not matched to a gene. The length of the CDR3 is 14 residues. CDR3 protein: CASSQADRASEAFF. CDR3 sequence (DNA): TGTGCCAGCAGCCAAGCCGACAGGGCCAGTGAAGCTTTCTTT.

The chain combines TRBV7-9 with TRBJ2-7; 8 bases align to TRBD1. The CDR3 is 14 amino acids. Germline trimming cut 4 bases from V and 6 bases from J; bases unmatched to any gene: 8. Germline lookup yields CDR1 SEHNR and CDR2 FQNEAQ (reference sequence). The CDR3 here is CASSSQGQDVEQYF. The CDR3 bases are TGTGCCAGCAGCTCCCAGGGACAGGACGTCGAGCAGTACTTC.

The genes are TRBV4-1 and TRBJ2-7, with no clear D. The CDR3 loop spans 16 amino acids. V lost 0 bases, J lost 0 bases, and 12 bases lay in between. Germline V gene sequence: CDR1 MGHRA, CDR2 YSYEKL. CDR3 in DNA: TGCGCCAGCAGCCAAGAATCAGGAATAAGCTCCTACGAGCAGTACTTC. Amino acid sequence: CASSQESGISSYEQYF.

The chain joins TRBV21-1 to TRBJ2-3; TRBD1, the table's D call, lacks a check against the DNA. TRBV21-1 is termed a pseudogene. This CDR3 region has 16 residues. Here the CDR3 reads CASSKRPVGPTDTQYF. In DNA form, the CDR3 reads TGTGCCAGCAGCAAACGCCCCGTGGGCCCCACAGATACGCAGTATTTT.

The genes are TRBV18 and TRBJ2-7; TRBD1 matches at 8 bases. This CDR3 is built from 15 residues. The germline CDR1 and CDR2 sequences are KGHSH and LQKENI. The V and J ends lost 5 bases and 7 bases, in that order; junction bases with no gene match: 13. For the CDR3, the DNA is TGTGCCAGCTCAAGAAGGGGGACAGGAGGTTTAGAGCAGTACTTC. Its translation is CASSRRGTGGLEQYF.

The chain couples TRBV9 to TRBJ1-2; D not certain. This CDR3 has 12 amino acids. Germline V gives CDR1 SGDLS, CDR2 YYNGEE. With 4 bases removed from V and 4 bases from J, the gap between germline ends came to 8 bases. The CDR3 nucleotides read TGTGCCAGCAGCACAGACCCCTATGGCTACACCTTC. Protein: CASSTDPYGYTF. The full variable domain, its missing parts supplied by reference TRBV9 and TRBJ1-2, is DSGVTQTPKHLITATGQRVTLRCSPRSGDLSVYWYQQSLDQGLQFLIQYYNGEERAKGNILERFSAQQFPDLHSELNLSSLELGDSALYFCASSTDPYGYTFGSGTRLTVV.

The chain employs TRBV15 and TRBJ1-2; 11 bases are shared with TRBD1. The germline gives CDR1 LNHNV, CDR2 YYDKDF (reference sequence). The CDR3 extends over 14 amino acids. J was trimmed by 5 bases and V by 5 bases; bases with no gene match: 4. This chain's CDR3 is CATSPDRGPYGYTF. Written as DNA, the CDR3 is TGTGCCACCAGCCCGGACAGGGGGCCTTATGGCTACACCTTC.

This chain links TRBV5-8 with TRBJ1-2; D not certain. Germline lookup yields CDR1 SGHTS and CDR2 YDEGEE. Trimming cost V 4 bases and J 7 bases, with 17 bases left between them. CDR3 length: 14 residues. The CDR3 is CASSASGSPGGYTF. CDR3 bases: TGTGCCAGCAGCGCCTCCGGGAGCCCGGGTGGCTACACCTTC.

J is TRBJ1-3 and V is TRBV15; no clear D. The CDR3 sequence is 15 residues long. Germline assignment: CDR1 LNHNV and CDR2 YYDKDF (reference sequence). The V end lost 0 bases, the J end lost 0 bases, and 6 bases lay between the germline ends. The CDR3 DNA follows: TGTGCCACCAGCAGAGAACTGAGCTCTGGAAACACCATATATTTT. It translates to CATSRELSSGNTIYF.

The gene calls are TRBV5-1 and TRBJ1-3; perhaps TRBD1 as D (5 bases). The CDR3 spans 14 residues. CDR1 is SGHRS and CDR2 is YFSETQ in the germline V gene. Trimming cost V 0 bases and J 3 bases, with 7 bases left between them. In DNA, the CDR3 is TGCGCCAGCAGCTTGGAGGGGATTGGAAACACCATATATTTT. It encodes CASSLEGIGNTIYF.

The V gene is TRBV25-1, the J gene TRBJ1-1; D remains ambiguous. Germline V gene sequence: CDR1 MGHDK, CDR2 SYGVNS. This CDR3 has 13 residues. V gave up 5 bases and J gave up 1 base, with 8 bases separating them. CDR3 sequence (DNA): TGTGCCAGCAGTCTTGCAGGGAACACTGAAGCTTTCTTT. Its translation: CASSLAGNTEAFF.

The rearrangement uses TRBV7-7 and TRBJ2-5, with D unclear. Germline V lookup: CDR1 SSHAT, CDR2 FNYEAQ (reference sequence). The CDR3 contains 13 residues. V was clipped by 2 bases and J by 7 bases, with 11 bases between them. In DNA, the CDR3 is TGTGCCAGCAGCTTAAACGAGGCTGGGACCCAGTACTTC. Translating gives CASSLNEAGTQYF.

The chain employs TRBV18 and TRBJ2-7; D may be TRBD1 (6 bases). Germline V gives CDR1 KGHSH, CDR2 LQKENI. The CDR3 has 15 residues. Trimming left V 3 bases short and J 6 bases short, with 18 bases between. The CDR3 region has the DNA TGTGCCAGCTCACCGTCCAGGACAGCCTACGTCGAGCAGTACTTC. Protein sequence: CASSPSRTAYVEQYF.

The rearrangement uses TRBV10-3 and TRBJ2-6; weak D call: TRBD2 (5 bases). CDR3 length equals 15 residues. V lost 7 bases, J lost 2 bases, and 12 bases lay in between. The germline V gene encodes CDR1 ENHRY and CDR2 SYGVKD. The chain's CDR3 is CAINEGPPGANVLTF. The CDR3 nucleotides read TGTGCCATCAACGAGGGCCCTCCTGGGGCCAACGTCCTGACTTTC.

The gene calls are TRBV7-2 and TRBJ2-4; 7 bases are a match to TRBD2. This CDR3 region has 16 residues. V shed 5 bases, J shed 1 base, and the junction held 8 bases outside the gene matches. Germline CDR1 and CDR2: SGHTA and FQGNSA. CDR3 protein: CASSLSSGLAKNIQYF. In DNA, the CDR3 is TGTGCCAGCAGCCTGAGTAGCGGGCTCGCCAAAAACATTCAGTACTTC.

The chain has TRBV6-1 and TRBJ2-3; 9 positions match TRBD2. The germline CDR1 and CDR2 sequences are MNHNS and SASEGT. V lost 1 base, J lost 2 bases, and 7 bases stayed unmatched. CDR3 size: 17 residues. The CDR3 DNA follows: TGTGCCAGCAGTGAAGGCGCTAGCGGGGTGTACACAGATACGCAGTATTTT. Translated: CASSEGASGVYTDTQYF.

The chain combines TRBV7-9 with TRBJ2-7, with 9 positions matching TRBD2. Germline-derived CDR1 and CDR2 are SEHNR and FQNEAQ (reference sequence). Unmatched junction bases numbered 12, after V lost 1 base and J lost 2 bases. The CDR3 spans 18 residues. The CDR3 reads CASSLVVTSGFLPYEQYF. The CDR3, as DNA: TGTGCCAGCAGCTTAGTGGTGACTAGCGGTTTTCTACCCTACGAGCAGTACTTC.

This sequence joins TRBV2 and TRBJ1-2, with D perhaps matching TRBD1 (5 bases). Germline loops: CDR1 SNHLY, CDR2 FYNNEI. V shed 4 bases and J shed 3 bases, with 9 bases lying between them. CDR3 length: 13 amino acids. The chain's CDR3 is CASSALGHYGYTF. The CDR3 nucleotides read TGTGCCAGCAGTGCTCTGGGGCACTATGGCTACACCTTC.

The CDR3 here is CASSWGQWNTEAFF. The CDR3 DNA reads TGTGCCAGCAGCTGGGGACAGTGGAACACTGAAGCTTTCTTT. The chain couples TRBV5-6 to TRBJ1-1, with 7 bases aligning to TRBD1. The length of the CDR3 is 14 residues. The junction had 3 bases not matched to a gene; V was cut back by 3 bases and J by 1 base. Germline CDR1 is SGHDT and CDR2 is YYEEEE.

The chain couples TRBV10-1 to TRBJ2-1; 10 bases match TRBD1. The CDR3 runs 17 residues. Germline CDR1 reads WNHNN; CDR2 reads SYGVQD (reference sequence). J lost 6 bases, V lost 6 bases, and 14 bases had no gene match. The CDR3 loop is CASSPGQGRLSGNEQFF. The CDR3 DNA is TGCGCCAGCAGCCCGGGACAGGGGAGACTTTCGGGCAATGAGCAGTTCTTC.

V is TRBV5-4 and J is TRBJ2-1; TRBD2 matches 14 bases. Unmatched junction bases numbered 9, after V lost 4 bases and J lost 3 bases. The CDR3 loop spans 18 amino acids. CDR1 and CDR2 from the germline V gene are SGHNT and YYREEE (reference sequence). As DNA, the CDR3 is TGTGCCAGCAGCCCGGGGACTAGCGGGAGCGTCGGCTACAATGAGCAGTTCTTC. Amino acids: CASSPGTSGSVGYNEQFF.

V gene TRBV7-6 combines with J gene TRBJ2-7; 7 positions match TRBD1. Trimming removed 0 bases from V and 3 bases from J; junction bases left unmatched: 5. CDR3 length equals 15 residues. From germline, CDR1 is SGHVS and CDR2 FNYEAQ. CDR3 in amino acids: CASSLAGDRIYEQYF. Here the CDR3 DNA reads TGTGCCAGCAGCTTAGCGGGGGACAGAATCTACGAGCAGTACTTC.